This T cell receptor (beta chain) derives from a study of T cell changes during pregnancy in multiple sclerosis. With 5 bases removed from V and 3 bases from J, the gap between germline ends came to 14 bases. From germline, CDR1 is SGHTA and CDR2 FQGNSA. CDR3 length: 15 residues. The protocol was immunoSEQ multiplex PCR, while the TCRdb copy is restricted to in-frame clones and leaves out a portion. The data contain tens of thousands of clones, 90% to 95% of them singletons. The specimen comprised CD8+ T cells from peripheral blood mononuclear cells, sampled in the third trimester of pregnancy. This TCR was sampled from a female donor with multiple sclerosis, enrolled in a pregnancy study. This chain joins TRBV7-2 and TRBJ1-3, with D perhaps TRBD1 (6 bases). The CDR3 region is CASSPFGRGGNTIYF. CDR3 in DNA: TGTGCCAGCAGCCCCTTCGGCAGGGGTGGAAACACCATATATTTT.